Listed here is a single T cell receptor (beta chain). A single count supports this clone. It lacks a known antigen. No base quality information exists; no much larger clone differs at one position. According to the study, the label for this sample's time point signals: about 28 days (+/-7) after the second vaccine dose. Because spike-specific TCR depth and breadth did not differ between the two schedules, AZD1222 recipients who got a second dose at roughly 4 weeks were pooled with those who got a second dose at roughly 12 weeks. Vaccinee samples were obtained from the UK trials COV001 and COV002, which included a single-blind randomized controlled phase 2/3 trial of AZD1222 (ChAdOx1 nCoV-19) in healthy adults. For TCRbeta chain sequencing, PBMC samples from trial participants were taken at day 0 and at day 28 after the second dose. Relative to germline, V is 7 bases shorter and J is 11 bases shorter, with 15 bases between their ends. In the germline V gene (reference sequence), CDR1 corresponds to DFQATT and CDR2 to SNEGSKA. Measured from the cysteine to the phenylalanine, the CDR3 is 11 residues long. The retained sequence is limited to the CDR3, 33 bases, with the frame set at the first base.

The CDR3 regions of human TCRbeta chains were subjected to immunosequencing. The original pipeline was this. TCRs in the repertoires were matched against a reference library of SARS-CoV-2-specific TCRs that had been generated with the MIRA antigen-specificity platform. Breadth was defined as the fraction of unique TCRs that were SARS-CoV-2-associated. Depth was defined as the fraction of total T cells that were SARS-CoV-2-associated. Using the MIRA data, each spike-specific TCR was mapped to the spike region that the TCR reacts to and placed in a CD4 or CD8 class. Log10-transformed breadth and depth values were compared by one-way ANOVA with Sidak's multiple comparisons tests. As stored in TCRdb, this immuneACCESS dataset retains in-frame rearrangements with V and J assigned. A fraction of the clones does not appear; measured against another copy, unresolved V genes explain less than half of the discrepancy, and the remainder lacks a known reason. D and trimming were read from the DNA, whereas the V and J calls and clone size are those reported in that table. Present in this sample are about 140,000 clones, 85% to 95% of which were seen just once. In total, the top ten clones hold about 3.7% of the sample.

The source of the sample is a study of T cell responses to AZD1222 COVID-19 vaccine (TCRdb year 2021). Regarding the complete study: A total of about 230 trial participants underwent TCR sequencing, of whom approximately 210 received two doses of AZD1222 and about 26 received two doses of the MenACWY control vaccine. Trial participants were enrolled by age into subgroups of 18-55, 56-69 and 70-plus years, and around 150, 29 and 61 TCR-sequenced participants, respectively, were included in these subgroups.

The research as a whole found: Nearly half of unique spike-specific TCRs reportedly recognized epitopes outside regions mutated in the B.1.351 and B.1.1.7 variants. Because no day 14 peak-response samples were available, repertoires were characterized only after the peak T cell response. The 56-69-year group was small, and its depth increase did not reach significance, likely because of low power. Most participants were white British and females outnumbered males, and the authors suggested that clonal diversity may have been underestimated. Conclusions about previously exposed vaccinees are limited because only six or seven AZD1222 recipients were SARS-CoV-2 seropositive at baseline. A significant rise in spike-specific TCR breadth and depth was observed after two AZD1222 doses relative to day 0 and relative to MenACWY recipients. CD4 TCRs associated with the vaccine covered the entire spike protein, and the dominant responses were in regions 160-218 and 743-854.

The source of this sequence is an adult who received the AZD1222 COVID-19 vaccine. The sample consisted of peripheral blood, taken 28 days after the second AZD1222 dose. This receptor chain uses TRBV20-1 and TRBJ2-1; confidence is insufficient to name the D gene. The nucleotide sequence is TGCAGTGTCGATGGCCCGAATCAGCAGTTCTTC. It translates as CSVDGPNQQFF.